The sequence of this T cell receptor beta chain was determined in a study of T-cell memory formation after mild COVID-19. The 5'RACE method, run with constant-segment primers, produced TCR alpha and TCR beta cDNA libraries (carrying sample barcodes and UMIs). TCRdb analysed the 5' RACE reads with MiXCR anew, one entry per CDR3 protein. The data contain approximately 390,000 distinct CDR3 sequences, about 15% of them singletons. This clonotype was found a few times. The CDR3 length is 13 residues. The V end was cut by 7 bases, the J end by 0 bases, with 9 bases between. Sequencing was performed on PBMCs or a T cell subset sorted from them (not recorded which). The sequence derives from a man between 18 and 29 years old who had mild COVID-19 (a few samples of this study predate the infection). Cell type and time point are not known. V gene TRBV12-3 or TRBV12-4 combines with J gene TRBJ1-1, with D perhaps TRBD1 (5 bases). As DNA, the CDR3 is TGTGCCAGCATAGACAGCCTGAACACTGAAGCTTTCTTT. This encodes CASIDSLNTEAFF.